The 14 T cell receptor beta chains presented below share a single source sample, sequenced in a study of shared clonotypes between healthy human individuals (TCRdb year 2020). Receptor amplification or capture employed the immunoSEQ multiplex PCR assay. In TCRdb, the immuneACCESS table is reduced to in-frame sequences with V and J assigned. These tables do not hold every clone; where another copy was compared, an unresolved V gene accounts for under half, and the others remain unexplained. The sample yields some 2,500,000 clones; under 95% were counted once. Of the sample, about 0.38% is held by the ten largest clones. Sequenced material: naive CD4+ T cells from PBMCs. The sample's cell subset or site label, in plain terms: CD45RA+ positively selected. The receptor source for this set is a young man in good health. Some clones in this sample may be carry-over from other donors' samples.

The chain is built from TRBV5-1 and TRBJ2-3; TRBD2 agrees at 7 bases. CDR1 is SGHRS, CDR2 YFSETQ, per germline. V was pared by 4 bases and J by 5 bases, with 4 bases of the junction left unmatched. The CDR3 covers 13 residues. For the CDR3, the DNA is TGCGCCAGCAGCAGTATAGCGGGAGATACGCAGTATTTT. This codes for CASSSIAGDTQYF.

This sequence joins TRBV5-5 and TRBJ1-4; weak D call: TRBD1 (5 bases). The CDR3 consists of 16 residues. Germline-derived CDR1 and CDR2 are SGHKS and YYEKEE (reference sequence). V gave up 6 bases and J gave up 1 base, with 16 bases separating them. CDR3 amino acids: CASTVLGRGTNEKLFF. CDR3 in DNA: TGTGCCAGCACCGTCCTTGGGAGGGGAACTAATGAAAAACTGTTTTTT.

About this clone itself: The sample contains more than one DNA sequence encoding this CDR3. The chain uses TRBV7-9 and TRBJ2-3, with 11 bases aligning to TRBD2. The V gene's germline CDR1 is SEHNR and CDR2 FQNEAQ (reference sequence). The CDR3 has 16 residues. J lost 4 bases, V lost 4 bases, and 7 bases had no gene match. The CDR3 reads CASSSTSGGRADTQYF. For the CDR3, the DNA is TGTGCCAGCAGCTCAACTAGCGGGGGCCGGGCAGATACGCAGTATTTT. Supplemented by reference TRBV7-9 and TRBJ2-3, the full variable domain reads DTGVSQNPRHKITKRGQNVTFRCDPISEHNRLYWYRQTLGQGPEFLTYFQNEAQLEKSRLLSDRFSAERPKGSFSTLEIQRTEQGDSAMYLCASSSTSGGRADTQYFGPGTRLTVL.

The chain carries TRBV28 and TRBJ2-1; D gene uncertain. Trimming pared 3 bases from V and 8 bases from J, leaving 14 bases between. Looked up from germline, CDR1 is MDHEN and CDR2 is SYDVKM. The CDR3 extends over 14 amino acids. The CDR3 region is CASSFSGFLDEQFF. The DNA of the CDR3 is TGTGCCAGCAGTTTTTCGGGTTTTCTCGATGAGCAGTTCTTC.

This clone was observed a single time. The chain links TRBV28 to TRBJ1-2; D call uncertain. V lost 5 bases and J 13 bases, leaving 23 bases between the germline ends. The V gene's germline CDR1 is MDHEN and CDR2 SYDVKM. There are 14 residues in the CDR3. CDR3 residues: CASSPDLSIFWFTF. The CDR3 region has the DNA TGTGCCAGCAGTCCGGATTTGAGTATCTTTTGGTTCACCTTC.

The chain joins TRBV18 to TRBJ2-1, with 10 bases that match TRBD2. The CDR3 has 15 amino acids. J gave up 5 bases and V 3 bases, and 4 bases lay outside the gene matches. Germline CDR1 reads KGHSH; CDR2 reads LQKENI. The CDR3 nucleotides read TGTGCCAGCTCACCTCCTAGCGGGAGCGACAATGAGCAGTTCTTC. It translates to CASSPPSGSDNEQFF.

CDR3 in DNA: TGTGCCAGCAGTCCAGGGGGGGCGTCCCAAGAGACCCAGTACTTC. Protein: CASSPGGASQETQYF. The rearrangement joins TRBV9 to TRBJ2-5; D may correspond to TRBD1 or TRBD2 (7 bases each). The CDR3 totals 15 residues. The V end was cut by 5 bases, the J end by 1 base, with 15 bases between. Germline V gene data show CDR1 as SGDLS and CDR2 as YYNGEE.

The CDR3 sequence: CASSSRLREGNTEAFF. CDR3 DNA: TGTGCCAGCAGCTCTCGTTTACGGGAGGGGAACACTGAAGCTTTCTTT. This chain connects TRBV7-9 to TRBJ1-1; D is undetermined. CDR1 SEHNR and CDR2 FQNEAQ come from the germline V gene (reference sequence). This CDR3 region has 16 residues. V gave up 4 bases and J gave up 1 base, with 16 bases separating them.

CDR3 loop: CAISERQASTDTQYF. Here the CDR3 DNA reads TGTGCCATCAGTGAGCGGCAGGCTAGCACAGATACGCAGTATTTT. This sequence joins TRBV10-3 and TRBJ2-3; D gene uncertain. Trimming removed 2 bases from V and 0 bases from J, with 9 bases in between. The germline gives CDR1 ENHRY, CDR2 SYGVKD. The CDR3 has 15 amino acids.

This chain joins TRBV29-1 and TRBJ1-1; D unclear. The CDR3 length is 14 residues. The V gene's germline CDR1 is SQVTM and CDR2 ANQGSEA. Trimming shortened V by 5 bases and J by 4 bases, and 17 bases separated the two germline ends. This chain's CDR3 is CSVPKTGWSTEAFF. The CDR3 DNA sequence: TGCAGCGTTCCCAAAACGGGTTGGAGCACTGAAGCTTTCTTT. The full variable domain, its missing parts supplied by reference TRBV29-1 and TRBJ1-1, is SAVISQKPSRDICQRGTSLTIQCQVDSQVTMMFWYRQQPGQSLTLIATANQGSEATYESGFVIDKFPISRPNLTFSTLTVSNMSPEDSSIYLCSVPKTGWSTEAFFGQGTRLTVV.

The rearrangement joins TRBV6-1 to TRBJ2-7, with 9 nucleotides matching TRBD2. Germline trimming cut 6 bases from V and 0 bases from J; bases unmatched to any gene: 3. The CDR3 loop spans 14 amino acids. Germline CDR1 reads MNHNS; CDR2 reads SASEGT. CDR3 sequence: CASSWTSDSYEQYF. The DNA for the CDR3 is TGTGCCAGCAGCTGGACTAGCGACTCCTACGAGCAGTACTTC.

The chain combines TRBV7-9 with TRBJ2-4; TRBD2 agrees at 8 bases. This CDR3 is built from 16 residues. The V segment lost 0 bases and the J segment 5 bases; nucleotides outside the gene matches: 6. Per the germline V gene, CDR1 is SEHNR and CDR2 is FQNEAQ (reference sequence). CDR3 in amino acids: CASSLAQILAENIQYF. CDR3 sequence (DNA): TGTGCCAGCAGCTTAGCGCAGATACTAGCGGAAAACATTCAGTACTTC.

V usage is TRBV27 and J usage is TRBJ2-7; 8 nucleotides align to TRBD1. The CDR3 totals 16 residues. Trimming at V came to 2 bases and at J to 1 base, leaving 7 bases not matched to a gene. From germline, CDR1 is MNHEY and CDR2 SMNVEV (reference sequence). The chain's CDR3 is CASSLRTGSRSYEQYF. CDR3 nucleotides: TGTGCCAGCAGTTTAAGGACAGGGTCAAGGTCCTACGAGCAGTACTTC.

The CDR3 region has the DNA TGCAGCGCTGGTTTAGCGGGCTCGAACACCGGGGAGCTGTTTTTT. It specifies CSAGLAGSNTGELFF. The chain couples TRBV29-1 to TRBJ2-2; 7 nucleotides agree with TRBD2. The CDR3 runs 15 residues. Germline loops: CDR1 SQVTM, CDR2 ANQGSEA. The V and J ends lost 7 bases and 0 bases, in that order; junction bases with no gene match: 8.